The TCR beta chain under discussion was sequenced for a study of T-cell memory formation after mild COVID-19. Study conclusions and caveats: CM and EM subsets held most contracting CD4+ clones; EMRA held CD8+ ones. Day 15 to 85 contracting clones showed balanced CD4/CD8; later expanders leaned CD4+.

UMIs and sample barcodes were carried by the TCR alpha and TCR beta cDNA libraries that 5'RACE produced using constant-segment primers. TCRdb used MiXCR to reprocess the 5' RACE reads, holding one entry per CDR3 protein. This sample has around 82,000 distinct CDR3 sequences, with roughly 12% found just once. The ends lost 0 bases at V and 1 base at J; junction bases unmatched: 9. CDR3 length equals 18 residues. CDR1 and CDR2 (germline): MNHEY, SVGEGT. In its sample, this clonotype was seen many times. Its antigen is not identified. Sequencing input: PBMCs or a T cell subset sorted from them (not recorded which). This chain connects TRBV6-2 or TRBV6-3 to TRBJ1-5; TRBD1 agrees at 7 bases. The receptor comes from a man between 18 and 35 years old who had mild COVID-19 (a few samples of this study predate the infection). Cell type and time point are not known. The CDR3 DNA is TGTGCCAGCAGTTACTCGTCGGGGCAGGGGGAAAGCAATCAGCCCCAGCATTTT. Its protein is CASSYSSGQGESNQPQHF.